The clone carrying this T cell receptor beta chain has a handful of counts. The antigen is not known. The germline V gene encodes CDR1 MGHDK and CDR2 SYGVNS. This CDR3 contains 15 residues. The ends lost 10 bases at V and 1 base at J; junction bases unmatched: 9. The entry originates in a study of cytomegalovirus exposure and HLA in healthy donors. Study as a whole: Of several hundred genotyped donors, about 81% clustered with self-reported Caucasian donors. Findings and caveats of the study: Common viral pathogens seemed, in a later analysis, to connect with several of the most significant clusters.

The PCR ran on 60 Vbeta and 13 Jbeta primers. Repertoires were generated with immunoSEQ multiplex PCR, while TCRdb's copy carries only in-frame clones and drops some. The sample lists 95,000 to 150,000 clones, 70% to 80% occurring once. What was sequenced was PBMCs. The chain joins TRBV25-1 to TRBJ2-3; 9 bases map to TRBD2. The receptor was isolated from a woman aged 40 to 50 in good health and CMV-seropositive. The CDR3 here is CATPCGRACTDTQYF. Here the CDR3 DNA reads TGTGCCACCCCCTGCGGGAGGGCTTGCACAGATACGCAGTATTTT.